Each of the 24 T cell receptor beta chains below was sequenced from the same sample in a study of blood T cell repertoires in COVID-19. Generated by immunoSEQ multiplex PCR, the TCRdb table keeps only in-frame clones and is missing some. Here the sample spans tens of thousands of clones, around four fifths being singletons. The material sequenced was peripheral blood. The receptors shown here come from a man in his fifties with acute or convalescent COVID-19.

This chain links TRBV2 with TRBJ2-7; 7 bases align to TRBD1. In germline, CDR1 is SNHLY, CDR2 FYNNEI. There are 19 residues in the CDR3. J lost 2 bases, V lost 7 bases, and 23 bases had no gene match. DNA for the CDR3: TGTGCCAGCAAAAAGACCCGCCTCCCGACAGGGAATAGGGCCTACGAGCAGTACTTC. Translation: CASKKTRLPTGNRAYEQYF.

The V call is TRBV9, the J call TRBJ2-3, with D possibly matching TRBD2 (6 bases). V gave up 9 bases and J gave up 2 bases, with 16 bases separating them. CDR1 is SGDLS and CDR2 is YYNGEE in the germline V gene. The CDR3 sequence is 14 residues long. CDR3 loop: CATGSGRITDTQYF. The CDR3 nucleotides are TGTGCCACTGGTAGCGGCCGAATCACAGATACGCAGTATTTT.

There are a few counts of this clone. This sequence joins TRBV2 and TRBJ1-1, with 9 bases fitting TRBD1. After removal of 4 bases from V and 9 bases from J, the junction contained 6 bases not matched to a gene. Germline loops: CDR1 SNHLY, CDR2 FYNNEI. This CDR3 contains 13 residues. The CDR3 nucleotides read TGTGCCAGCAGTGCCCAGGGACAGGGAAAAGCTTTCTTT. Its protein product is CASSAQGQGKAFF.

This chain joins TRBV24-1 and TRBJ2-1; the D is unclear. The CDR3 is made up of 13 amino acids. From germline, CDR1 is KGHDR and CDR2 SFDVKD. V shed 3 bases and J shed 10 bases, with 12 bases lying between them. CDR3 residues: CATSDLMSAEQFF. CDR3 bases: TGTGCCACCAGTGATCTAATGAGCGCCGAGCAGTTCTTC.

The rearrangement links TRBV18 to TRBJ2-5; 8 nucleotides agree with TRBD2. Germline V gene sequence: CDR1 KGHSH, CDR2 LQKENI. The ends lost 6 bases at V and 1 base at J; junction bases unmatched: 7. The CDR3 spans 15 residues. The CDR3 DNA is TGTGCCAGCTCTCGGTCGGGAGGGGGCCAAGAGACCCAGTACTTC. As protein: CASSRSGGGQETQYF.

The rearrangement joins TRBV9 to TRBJ1-2; D is perhaps TRBD1 (6 bases). The V gene's germline CDR1 is SGDLS and CDR2 YYNGEE. V dropped 4 bases and J dropped 4 bases, with 11 bases sitting between them. The CDR3 spans 13 residues. For the CDR3, the DNA is TGTGCCAGCAGCCCCCGACAGGCCTATGGCTACACCTTC. This codes for CASSPRQAYGYTF.

J is TRBJ2-5 and V is TRBV18; tentative D call: TRBD1 (5 bases). CDR3 length: 14 residues. Trimming removed 2 bases from V and 3 bases from J, with 10 bases in between. Germline V gene data show CDR1 as KGHSH and CDR2 as LQKENI. The CDR3 sequence: CASSPGATKETQYF. The DNA for the CDR3 is TGTGCCAGCTCACCAGGGGCGACGAAAGAGACCCAGTACTTC.

V usage is TRBV6-1 and J usage is TRBJ2-1; 7 bases map to TRBD1. The CDR3 runs 15 residues. Germline lookup yields CDR1 MNHNS and CDR2 SASEGT. The V gene end was trimmed by 2 bases and the J gene end by 0 bases; junction bases not matched to a gene: 1. The CDR3 DNA sequence: TGTGCCAGCAGTGAAACAGGGGACTCCTACAATGAGCAGTTCTTC. Its protein is CASSETGDSYNEQFF.

The J gene is TRBJ2-6, the V gene TRBV23-1, with D perhaps matching TRBD2 (6 bases). TRBV23-1 is identified as an open reading frame with a role that is uncertain. V lost 8 bases to trimming and J lost 2 bases, with 22 bases between them. The CDR3 consists of 18 residues. The CDR3 region has the DNA TGCGCCAGCCCTAGGTCGGGGGTGGGGCAGCCTGGGGCCAACGTCCTGACTTTC. It translates to CASPRSGVGQPGANVLTF.

The CDR3 coding sequence is TGTGCCAGCAGCTCGCAAACTAGCGGACAAGAGACCCAGTACTTC. It specifies CASSSQTSGQETQYF. This sequence joins TRBV7-8 and TRBJ2-5, with 8 bases aligning to TRBD2. Looked up from germline, CDR1 is SGHVS and CDR2 is FQNEAQ. The CDR3 loop spans 15 amino acids. V was pared by 4 bases and J by 2 bases, with 6 bases of the junction left unmatched. Drawing the rest from reference TRBV7-8 and TRBJ2-5, the complete variable domain is GAGVSQSPRYKVAKRGQDVALRCDPISGHVSLFWYQQALGQGPEFLTYFQNEAQLDKSGLPSDRFFAERPEGSVSTLKIQRTQQEDSAVYLCASSSQTSGQETQYFGPGTRLLVL.

The gene calls are TRBV2 and TRBJ2-1; TRBD1 matches at 9 bases. The germline CDR1 and CDR2 sequences are SNHLY and FYNNEI. The CDR3 has 13 residues. V shed 4 bases and J 6 bases; nucleotides not matched to a gene: 1. Here the CDR3 DNA reads TGTGCCAGCAGTGGGACAGGGGTCAATGAGCAGTTCTTC. Its protein is CASSGTGVNEQFF.

CDR3 amino acids: CASSWGQGALYEQYF. CDR3 coding DNA: TGTGCCAGCAGCTGGGGGCAGGGGGCACTGTACGAGCAGTACTTC. V usage is TRBV5-5 and J usage is TRBJ2-7, with 8 bases aligning to TRBD1. Losses at the gene ends were 3 bases for V and 4 bases for J; bases not matched to a gene: 9. CDR3 size: 15 residues. CDR1 and CDR2 (germline): SGHKS, YYEKEE (reference sequence).

The chain links TRBV6-1 to TRBJ2-2; 7 positions match TRBD1. J lost 6 bases, V lost 2 bases, and 9 bases had no gene match. The CDR3 is 16 amino acids. Germline V lookup: CDR1 MNHNS, CDR2 SASEGT. CDR3 DNA: TGTGCCAGCAGTGAACTCCCGACAGGGTTGGCCGGGGAGCTGTTTTTT. It translates to CASSELPTGLAGELFF.

This clone was seen only a few times. The DNA for the CDR3 is TGTGCCAGCCAGAGAGCGGGGGCAACCGGGGAGCTGTTTTTT. Protein sequence: CASQRAGATGELFF. The J gene is TRBJ2-2, the V gene TRBV9; TRBD2 aligns across 8 bases. V lost 7 bases, J lost 5 bases, and 7 bases stayed unmatched. CDR1 is SGDLS, CDR2 YYNGEE, per germline. The CDR3 loop spans 14 amino acids.

The chain couples TRBV2 to TRBJ2-2; D might be TRBD1 (6 bases). The CDR3 runs to 16 residues. V was clipped by 6 bases and J by 1 base, with 15 bases between them. Germline CDR1 and CDR2: SNHLY and FYNNEI. This CDR3 reads CASRRQGIENTGELFF. The CDR3 bases are TGTGCCAGCAGGCGTCAGGGGATAGAGAACACCGGGGAGCTGTTTTTT.

The gene calls are TRBV12-5 and TRBJ2-7, with D unresolved. The V end lost 0 bases, the J end lost 4 bases, and 4 bases lay between the germline ends. Germline lookup yields CDR1 LGHNT and CDR2 FRNRAP. CDR3 size: 12 residues. CDR3 loop: CASGLVPYEQYF. In nucleotides, the CDR3 is TGTGCTAGTGGTTTGGTCCCTTACGAGCAGTACTTC.

The chain couples TRBV28 to TRBJ1-1; D call uncertain. V gave up 2 bases and J gave up 4 bases, with 11 bases separating them. Germline assignment: CDR1 MDHEN and CDR2 SYDVKM. The CDR3 contains 14 residues. CDR3 sequence (DNA): TGTGCCAGCAGTTTACTTATGGGGAGCACTGAAGCTTTCTTT. It is translated as CASSLLMGSTEAFF.

The genes are TRBV5-5 and TRBJ2-7; possibly TRBD1 for D (6 bases). The CDR3 totals 14 residues. V was trimmed by 2 bases and J by 3 bases, leaving 12 bases between them. Germline V lookup: CDR1 SGHKS, CDR2 YYEKEE (reference sequence). The CDR3 is CASSFTGMSYEQYF. CDR3 nucleotide sequence: TGTGCCAGCAGCTTTACAGGGATGAGCTACGAGCAGTACTTC. Based on the CDR3 plus reference TRBV5-5 and TRBJ2-7, the full variable domain is DAGVTQSPTHLIKTRGQQVTLRCSPISGHKSVSWYQQVLGQGPQFIFQYYEKEERGRGNFPDRFSARQFPNYSSELNVNALLLGDSALYLCASSFTGMSYEQYFGPGTRLTVT.

This rearrangement joins TRBV13 to TRBJ2-1; tentatively, D is TRBD2 (6 bases). Trimming stripped 5 bases from V and 0 bases from J, with 14 bases between. Germline-derived CDR1 and CDR2 are PRHDT and FYEKMQ (reference sequence). This CDR3 is built from 16 residues. CDR3 in DNA: TGTGCCAGCAGCCTGCTAGCGTTGAGCTCCTACAATGAGCAGTTCTTC. This codes for CASSLLALSSYNEQFF.

CDR3 amino acids: CASRLTANNYGYTF. The CDR3 DNA follows: TGTGCAAGTCGCTTGACAGCGAATAACTATGGCTACACCTTC. The genes are TRBV12-2 and TRBJ1-2; the D call in the table, TRBD1, was not verified against the DNA. TRBV12-2 is an annotated pseudogene. The CDR3 extends over 14 amino acids.

The chain uses TRBV10-3 and TRBJ1-2; possibly TRBD1 for D (5 bases). Germline V gene data show CDR1 as ENHRY and CDR2 as SYGVKD. The CDR3 runs 15 residues. V dropped 3 bases and J dropped 4 bases, with 15 bases sitting between them. Here the CDR3 reads CAISEAQGISYGYTF. CDR3 nucleotide sequence: TGTGCCATCAGTGAAGCGCAGGGAATCAGCTATGGCTACACCTTC.

This clone has just one count. At one of its ends the junction is not consistent with the germline gene, which may arise from a read error. The V call is TRBV19, the J call TRBJ2-1; TRBD2 matches 12 bases. The CDR3 runs to 15 residues. The germline gives CDR1 LNHDA, CDR2 SQIVND (reference sequence). The CDR3 protein is CVSSRTSGDYNEQFF. In nucleotides, the CDR3 is TGTGTCAGTAGTAGGACTAGCGGGGATTACAATGAGCAGTTCTTC.

The V and J genes are TRBV7-9 and TRBJ2-1; possibly TRBD2 for D (6 bases). The V and J ends lost 1 base and 2 bases respectively, with 12 bases between them. The CDR3 is made up of 16 amino acids. CDR1 is SEHNR, CDR2 FQNEAQ, per germline (reference sequence). The CDR3 reads CASSLGGTTPYNEQFF. The CDR3 DNA is TGTGCCAGCAGCTTAGGCGGGACCACCCCCTACAATGAGCAGTTCTTC.

CDR3 residues: CASSFMTSINEQFF. The CDR3 bases are TGTGCCAGCAGCTTCATGACTAGCATCAATGAGCAGTTCTTC. The chain recombines TRBV7-9 with TRBJ2-1; TRBD2 agrees at 7 bases. Per the germline V gene, CDR1 is SEHNR and CDR2 is FQNEAQ (reference sequence). There are 14 residues in the CDR3. Germline trimming cut 3 bases from V and 6 bases from J; bases unmatched to any gene: 5.